One and the same sample provided the 30 T cell receptor beta chains below, sequenced in a study of cytomegalovirus exposure and HLA in healthy donors. TCRdb's table, derived via immunoSEQ multiplex PCR, lists solely in-frame clones and lacks some. Among around 160,000 clones listed, around 89% were seen once. The sequenced material came from PBMCs. Receptor source: a man younger than 35 in good health and CMV-seronegative.

The rearrangement links TRBV6-5 to TRBJ1-2; no firm D call. This CDR3 is 15 amino acids long. V was clipped by 0 bases and J by 1 base, with 9 bases between them. In germline, CDR1 is MNHEY, CDR2 SVGAGI. CDR3 loop: CASSYSGGFNYGYTF. In DNA, the CDR3 is TGTGCCAGCAGTTACTCTGGAGGGTTTAACTATGGCTACACCTTC.

The rearrangement joins TRBV14 to TRBJ2-5, with TRBD1 as a possible D gene (5 bases). Germline assignment: CDR1 SGHDN and CDR2 FVKESK. Deletions cut 0 bases from V and 5 bases from J, with 10 bases between. CDR3 size: 14 residues. This CDR3 is CASSQDLWGETQYF. In DNA form, the CDR3 reads TGTGCCAGCAGCCAAGATCTCTGGGGCGAGACCCAGTACTTC.

This sequence joins TRBV6-1 and TRBJ1-5; TRBD1 might be the D (5 bases). Germline V lookup: CDR1 MNHNS, CDR2 SASEGT. The CDR3 sequence is 14 residues long. V lost 1 base to trimming and J lost 7 bases, with 11 bases between them. CDR3 protein: CASSEEGVSQPQHF. The CDR3 nucleotides read TGTGCCAGCAGTGAAGAAGGGGTAAGCCAGCCCCAGCATTTT.

This chain connects TRBV4-1 to TRBJ2-3; no clear D gene. CDR1 and CDR2 from the germline V gene are MGHRA and YSYEKL. V was trimmed by 4 bases and J by 6 bases, leaving 14 bases between them. This CDR3 contains 14 residues. CDR3 DNA: TGCGCCAGCAGCCTCCCCTCCCTCGCGGATACGCAGTATTTT. It codes for CASSLPSLADTQYF.

J is TRBJ2-5 and V is TRBV19, with unresolved D. This CDR3 comprises 13 residues. Trimming removed 1 base at V and 1 base at J, with 4 bases between. Germline V gene lookup returns CDR1 LNHDA and CDR2 SQIVND (reference sequence). The CDR3 DNA sequence: TGTGCCAGTAGTATAGTCTCCCAAGAGACCCAGTACTTC. Its translation is CASSIVSQETQYF. The full variable domain, with the rest looked up from reference TRBV19 and TRBJ2-5, is DGGITQSPKYLFRKEGQNVTLSCEQNLNHDAMYWYRQDPGQGLRLIYYSQIVNDFQKGDIAEGYSVSREKKESFPLTVTSAQKNPTAFYLCASSIVSQETQYFGPGTRLLVL.

The gene calls are TRBV5-4 and TRBJ1-6, with D possibly matching TRBD1 (5 bases). Trimming removed 3 bases at V and 9 bases at J, with 7 bases between. This CDR3 has 12 residues. CDR1 SGHNT and CDR2 YYREEE come from the germline V gene (reference sequence). This chain's CDR3 is CASSSGLSPLHF. CDR3 bases: TGTGCCAGCAGCTCGGGACTTTCACCCCTCCACTTT.

This clone has a handful of counts. The chain uses TRBV7-2 and TRBJ2-7; no clear D gene. This CDR3 contains 13 residues. V dropped 7 bases and J dropped 6 bases, with 16 bases sitting between them. Germline assignment: CDR1 SGHTA and CDR2 FQGNSA. CDR3 loop: CASTAYLQAEQYF. CDR3 nucleotides: TGTGCCAGCACTGCTTATCTGCAGGCCGAGCAGTACTTC.

The chain carries TRBV2 and TRBJ1-2; D perhaps matches TRBD1 (6 bases). The length of the CDR3 is 15 residues. V lost 2 bases to trimming and J lost 6 bases, with 16 bases between them. The germline gives CDR1 SNHLY, CDR2 FYNNEI. The chain's CDR3 is CASSERNREIDGYTF. The CDR3 DNA reads as TGTGCCAGCAGTGAAAGAAACAGGGAGATCGATGGCTACACCTTC.

This chain uses TRBV7-9 with TRBJ2-1, with 10 bases matching TRBD2. The CDR3 loop spans 16 amino acids. CDR1 is SEHNR, CDR2 FQNEAQ, per germline (reference sequence). J gave up 5 bases and V 6 bases, and 10 bases lay outside the gene matches. The CDR3 here is CASSSPGLAGDNEQFF. The DNA for the CDR3 is TGTGCCAGCAGTTCCCCCGGTCTAGCGGGAGACAATGAGCAGTTCTTC.

The chain has TRBV15 and TRBJ2-3, with 14 bases that match TRBD2. Germline lookup yields CDR1 LNHNV and CDR2 YYDKDF (reference sequence). V lost 1 base, J lost 0 bases, and 6 bases stayed unmatched. The CDR3 is 19 amino acids. The CDR3 DNA sequence: TGTGCCACCAGCAGAGTGGGACTAGCGGGAGTAAGAAGCACAGATACGCAGTATTTT. Amino acids: CATSRVGLAGVRSTDTQYF.

The chain has TRBV28 and TRBJ2-1; TRBD1 is a possible D gene (7 bases). Germline loops: CDR1 MDHEN, CDR2 SYDVKM. V was cut by 5 bases and J by 16 bases, with 24 bases left in between. The length of the CDR3 is 14 residues. The chain's CDR3 is CASSLRGGGAPEFF. Here the CDR3 DNA reads TGTGCCAGCAGTCTCCGAGGAGGGGGCGCTCCAGAATTCTTC. The whole variable domain, remainder taken from reference TRBV28 and TRBJ2-1, is DVKVTQSSRYLVKRTGEKVFLECVQDMDHENMFWYRQDPGLGLRLIYFSYDVKMKEKGDIPEGYSVSREKKERFSLILESASTNQTSMYLCASSLRGGGAPEFFGPGTRLTVL.

The genes are TRBV19 and TRBJ1-5; 9 bases align to TRBD1. V shed 7 bases and J 3 bases; nucleotides not matched to a gene: 4. Germline V gives CDR1 LNHDA, CDR2 SQIVND (reference sequence). The CDR3 covers 14 residues. The CDR3 spells CASTWTGDNQPQHF. As DNA, the CDR3 is TGTGCCAGTACGTGGACAGGGGACAATCAGCCCCAGCATTTT. Using reference TRBV19 and TRBJ1-5 for the parts outside the CDR3, the full variable domain is DGGITQSPKYLFRKEGQNVTLSCEQNLNHDAMYWYRQDPGQGLRLIYYSQIVNDFQKGDIAEGYSVSREKKESFPLTVTSAQKNPTAFYLCASTWTGDNQPQHFGDGTRLSIL.

V and J are TRBV7-2 and TRBJ2-3; 9 bases line up with TRBD2. The germline gives CDR1 SGHTA, CDR2 FQGNSA. CDR3 length: 17 residues. The trim removed 0 bases at V and 4 bases at J, leaving 8 bases unmatched. The CDR3 loop is CASSLAHLAGVSDTQYF. Here the CDR3 DNA reads TGTGCCAGCAGCTTAGCGCATTTAGCGGGAGTCTCAGATACGCAGTATTTT.

This chain uses TRBV6-5 with TRBJ2-7; 9 bases are a match to TRBD1. The CDR3 length is 12 residues. With V trimmed by 10 bases and J by 5 bases, 6 bases remained unmatched. CDR1 and CDR2 from the germline V gene are MNHEY and SVGAGI. CDR3 region: CATGDRAHEQYV. DNA of the CDR3: TGTGCCACAGGGGACAGGGCCCACGAGCAGTACGTC.

The chain joins TRBV27 to TRBJ1-3, with 8 positions matching TRBD1. V dropped 4 bases and J dropped 2; count of bases not matched to a gene: 10. The CDR3 covers 17 residues. Germline CDR1 reads MNHEY; CDR2 reads SMNVEV (reference sequence). The CDR3 sequence: CASSSRTGRQAGNTIYF. CDR3 nucleotides: TGTGCCAGCAGTTCGAGGACAGGGAGGCAAGCTGGAAACACCATATATTTT.

The J gene is TRBJ1-4, the V gene TRBV10-2, with TRBD1 matching 8 bases. The germline V gene encodes CDR1 WSHSY and CDR2 SAAADI. V gave up 1 base and J gave up 6 bases; unmatched junction bases: 10. The CDR3 totals 17 residues. CDR3 DNA: TGCGCCAGCAGTGAGTTATCAGGGGGCGCGGTTGATGAAAAACTGTTTTTT. As protein: CASSELSGGAVDEKLFF.

The rearrangement joins TRBV4-3 to TRBJ1-2; 11 bases match TRBD1. The CDR3 consists of 14 residues. CDR1 and CDR2 from the germline V gene are LGHNA and YSLEER. Unmatched junction bases numbered 2, after V lost 3 bases and J lost 5 bases. CDR3 residues: CASSQDRGLYGYTF. DNA of the CDR3: TGCGCCAGCAGCCAGGACAGGGGGCTTTATGGCTACACCTTC.

The chain has TRBV6-1 and TRBJ2-3; tentative D call: TRBD2 (6 bases). CDR1 MNHNS and CDR2 SASEGT come from the germline V gene. This CDR3 comprises 13 residues. Trimming took 11 bases from V and 5 from J, leaving 17 bases between them. This CDR3 reads CACHRDWQDTQYF. The CDR3 DNA follows: TGTGCCTGTCACCGGGACTGGCAAGATACGCAGTATTTT.

This clone was seen more than once but under ten times. The chain employs TRBV7-2 and TRBJ1-5; D gene ambiguous. The CDR3 is 15 residues long. CDR1 and CDR2 (germline): SGHTA, FQGNSA. Trimming stripped 4 bases from V and 5 bases from J, with 15 bases between. CDR3 amino acids: CASSSRVGVDQPQHF. CDR3 in DNA: TGTGCCAGCAGCTCAAGGGTCGGGGTCGATCAGCCCCAGCATTTT.

V gene TRBV7-8 combines with J gene TRBJ1-2; 10 nucleotides align to TRBD1. This CDR3 region has 15 residues. V was pared by 5 bases and J by 7 bases, with 10 bases of the junction left unmatched. CDR1 is SGHVS and CDR2 is FQNEAQ in the germline V gene. This CDR3 reads CASSPPGQGIAGYTF. The DNA for the CDR3 is TGTGCCAGCAGCCCACCGGGACAGGGGATTGCTGGCTACACCTTC.

This clone appeared once. The chain employs TRBV5-6 and TRBJ2-2; D uncertain. CDR1 and CDR2 (germline): SGHDT, YYEEEE. V was clipped by 0 bases and J by 1 base, with 4 bases between them. The CDR3 length is 14 residues. The CDR3 region is CASSLGRNTGELFF. The CDR3 DNA sequence: TGTGCCAGCAGCTTGGGCAGGAACACCGGGGAGCTGTTTTTT.

The V gene is TRBV5-5, the J gene TRBJ1-2, with TRBD1 matching over 7 bases. The V segment lost 4 bases and the J segment 4 bases; nucleotides outside the gene matches: 10. The CDR3 contains 15 residues. Germline V gene data show CDR1 as SGHKS and CDR2 as YYEKEE (reference sequence). The CDR3 DNA reads as TGTGCCAGCAGCACGGACACAGGGGTGGGCTATGGCTACACCTTC. This gives the protein CASSTDTGVGYGYTF. Full variable domain (missing parts from reference TRBV5-5 and TRBJ1-2): DAGVTQSPTHLIKTRGQQVTLRCSPISGHKSVSWYQQVLGQGPQFIFQYYEKEERGRGNFPDRFSARQFPNYSSELNVNALLLGDSALYLCASSTDTGVGYGYTFGSGTRLTVV.

The chain carries TRBV28 and TRBJ1-2; no definite D call. The V end was cut by 3 bases, the J end by 4 bases, with 9 bases between. Looked up from germline, CDR1 is MDHEN and CDR2 is SYDVKM. The CDR3 has 13 residues. CDR3 protein: CASSFSDFYGYTF. The CDR3 nucleotides are TGTGCCAGCAGTTTTTCAGATTTCTATGGCTACACCTTC.

This clone occurred a few times. The rearrangement uses TRBV18 and TRBJ2-1; 9 nucleotides align to TRBD1. Germline CDR1 reads KGHSH; CDR2 reads LQKENI. CDR3 length: 14 residues. The junction had 4 bases not matched to a gene; V was cut back by 3 bases and J by 7 bases. The CDR3 protein is CASSPGTGFNEQFF. The CDR3, as DNA: TGTGCCAGCTCACCCGGGACAGGGTTTAATGAGCAGTTCTTC.

V and J are TRBV5-1 and TRBJ1-1; perhaps TRBD1 as D (5 bases). The V and J ends lost 0 bases and 8 bases respectively, with 17 bases between them. Germline assignment: CDR1 SGHRS and CDR2 YFSETQ. CDR3 length: 15 amino acids. The CDR3 spells CASSLGGASPEEAFF. CDR3 nucleotides: TGCGCCAGCAGCTTGGGTGGGGCAAGCCCCGAAGAAGCTTTCTTT. Drawing the rest from reference TRBV5-1 and TRBJ1-1, the complete variable domain is KAGVTQTPRYLIKTRGQQVTLSCSPISGHRSVSWYQQTPGQGLQFLFEYFSETQRNKGNFPGRFSGRQFSNSRSEMNVSTLELGDSALYLCASSLGGASPEEAFFGQGTRLTVV.

This rearrangement joins TRBV5-1 to TRBJ2-2; a weak D match, TRBD1 (5 bases). This CDR3 is built from 14 residues. Germline loops: CDR1 SGHRS, CDR2 YFSETQ. The germline V and J ends were trimmed by 4 bases and 4 bases, with 11 bases remaining between them. The CDR3, as DNA: TGCGCCAGCAGCAAGGACACTTTCACCGGGGAGCTGTTTTTT. Translation gives CASSKDTFTGELFF.

This clone showed up just once. This chain joins TRBV19 and TRBJ1-4; 7 positions agree with TRBD1. This CDR3 region has 13 residues. Germline-derived CDR1 and CDR2 are LNHDA and SQIVND (reference sequence). V shed 10 bases and J 4 bases; nucleotides not matched to a gene: 6. This chain's CDR3 is CATRDRSNEKLFF. The CDR3 DNA reads as TGTGCCACGAGGGACAGAAGTAATGAAAAACTGTTTTTT.

This chain links TRBV7-2 with TRBJ1-3; D may be TRBD1 (6 bases). There are 15 residues in the CDR3. V lost 5 bases and J lost 3, with 14 bases in between. Germline CDR1 is SGHTA and CDR2 is FQGNSA. The CDR3 sequence is CASSQSGTLGNTIYF. CDR3 sequence (DNA): TGTGCCAGCAGCCAAAGCGGGACACTTGGAAACACCATATATTTT.

The chain combines TRBV10-3 with TRBJ2-1, with D maybe TRBD2 (7 bases). V was trimmed by 4 bases and J by 0 bases, leaving 13 bases between them. The CDR3 is made up of 16 amino acids. The germline V gene has CDR1 ENHRY and CDR2 SYGVKD. The CDR3 DNA reads TGTGCCATCAGTGGAGGGGGGGGGAGCTCCTACAATGAGCAGTTCTTC. Protein sequence: CAISGGGGSSYNEQFF.

V usage is TRBV28 and J usage is TRBJ1-2; TRBD1 matches at 9 bases. Germline V gene data show CDR1 as MDHEN and CDR2 as SYDVKM. The CDR3 is 17 residues long. The J segment lost 3 bases and the V segment lost 2 bases, leaving 10 bases of the junction unmatched. The CDR3 nucleotides are TGTGCCAGCAGTTTAGGGACAGGGACCTGGCCTTACTATGGCTACACCTTC. This gives the protein CASSLGTGTWPYYGYTF.